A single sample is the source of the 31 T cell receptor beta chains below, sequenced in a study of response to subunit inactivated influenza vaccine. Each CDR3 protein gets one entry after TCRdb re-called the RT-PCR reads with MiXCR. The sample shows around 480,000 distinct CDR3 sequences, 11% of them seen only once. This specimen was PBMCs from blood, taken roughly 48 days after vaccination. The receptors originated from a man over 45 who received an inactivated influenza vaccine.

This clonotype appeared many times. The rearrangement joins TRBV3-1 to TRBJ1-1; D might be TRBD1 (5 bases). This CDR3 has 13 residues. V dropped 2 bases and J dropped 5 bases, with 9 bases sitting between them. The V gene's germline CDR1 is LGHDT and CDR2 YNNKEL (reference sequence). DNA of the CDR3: TGTGCCAGCAGCCAAACCAGGGTAACTGAAGCTTTCTTT. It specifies CASSQTRVTEAFF. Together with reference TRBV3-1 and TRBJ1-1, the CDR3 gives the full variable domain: DTAVSQTPKYLVTQMGNDKSIKCEQNLGHDTMYWYKQDSKKFLKIMFSYNNKELIINETVPNRFSPKSPDKAHLNLHINSLELGDSAVYFCASSQTRVTEAFFGQGTRLTVV.

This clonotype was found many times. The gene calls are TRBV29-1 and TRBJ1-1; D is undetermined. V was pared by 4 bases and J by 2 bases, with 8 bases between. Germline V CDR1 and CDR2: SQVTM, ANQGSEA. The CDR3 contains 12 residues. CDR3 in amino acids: CSVGGINTEAFF. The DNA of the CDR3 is TGCAGCGTTGGCGGTATAAACACTGAAGCTTTCTTT.

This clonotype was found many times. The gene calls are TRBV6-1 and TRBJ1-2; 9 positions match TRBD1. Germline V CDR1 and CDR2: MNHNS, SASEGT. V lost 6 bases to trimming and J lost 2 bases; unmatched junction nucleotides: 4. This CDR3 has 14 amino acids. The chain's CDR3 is CASSRGQGNYGYTF. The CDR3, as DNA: TGTGCCAGCAGCCGCGGACAGGGGAACTATGGCTACACCTTC.

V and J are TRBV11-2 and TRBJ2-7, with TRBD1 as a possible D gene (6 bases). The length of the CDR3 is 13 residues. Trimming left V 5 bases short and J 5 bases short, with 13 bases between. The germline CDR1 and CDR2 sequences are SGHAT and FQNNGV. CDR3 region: CASSLWGHDEQYF. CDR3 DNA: TGTGCCAGCAGCCTATGGGGACACGACGAGCAGTACTTC.

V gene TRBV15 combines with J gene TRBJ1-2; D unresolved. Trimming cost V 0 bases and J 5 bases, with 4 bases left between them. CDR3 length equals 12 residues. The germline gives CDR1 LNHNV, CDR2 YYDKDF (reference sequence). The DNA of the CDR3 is TGTGCCACCAGCAGAGATGGGTATGGCTACACCTTC. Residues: CATSRDGYGYTF.

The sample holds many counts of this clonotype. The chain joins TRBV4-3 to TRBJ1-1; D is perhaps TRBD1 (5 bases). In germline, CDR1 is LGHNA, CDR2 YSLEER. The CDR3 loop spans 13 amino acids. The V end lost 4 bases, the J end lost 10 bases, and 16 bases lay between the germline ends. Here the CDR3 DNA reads TGCGCCAGCAGCCCAACCCGGGACCAGATAGCTTTCTTT. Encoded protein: CASSPTRDQIAFF.

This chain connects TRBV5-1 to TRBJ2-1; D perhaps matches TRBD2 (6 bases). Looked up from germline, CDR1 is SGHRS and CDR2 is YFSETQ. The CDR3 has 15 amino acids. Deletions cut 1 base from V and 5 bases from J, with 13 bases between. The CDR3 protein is CASSLLSGNHNEQFF. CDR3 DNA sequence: TGCGCCAGCAGCTTGCTTAGCGGCAATCACAATGAGCAGTTCTTC.

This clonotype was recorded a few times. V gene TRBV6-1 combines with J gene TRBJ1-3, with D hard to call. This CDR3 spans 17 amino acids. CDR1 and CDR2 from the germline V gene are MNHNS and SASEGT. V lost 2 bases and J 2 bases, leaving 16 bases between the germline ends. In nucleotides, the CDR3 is TGTGCCAGCAGTGAACCCCGGACGGGGTCTACTGGAAACACCATATATTTT. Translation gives CASSEPRTGSTGNTIYF.

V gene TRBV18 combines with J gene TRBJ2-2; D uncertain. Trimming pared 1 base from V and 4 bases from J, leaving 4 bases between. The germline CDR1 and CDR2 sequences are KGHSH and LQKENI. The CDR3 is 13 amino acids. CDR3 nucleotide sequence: TGTGCCAGCTCACCACAAAGCACCGGGGAGCTGTTTTTT. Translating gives CASSPQSTGELFF.

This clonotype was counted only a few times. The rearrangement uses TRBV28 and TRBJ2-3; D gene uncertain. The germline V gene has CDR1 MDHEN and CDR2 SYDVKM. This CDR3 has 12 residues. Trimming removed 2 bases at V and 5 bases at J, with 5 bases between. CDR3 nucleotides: TGTGCCAGCAGTTTACCGGTAGATACGCAGTATTTT. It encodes CASSLPVDTQYF. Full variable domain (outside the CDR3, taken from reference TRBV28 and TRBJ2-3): DVKVTQSSRYLVKRTGEKVFLECVQDMDHENMFWYRQDPGLGLRLIYFSYDVKMKEKGDIPEGYSVSREKKERFSLILESASTNQTSMYLCASSLPVDTQYFGPGTRLTVL.

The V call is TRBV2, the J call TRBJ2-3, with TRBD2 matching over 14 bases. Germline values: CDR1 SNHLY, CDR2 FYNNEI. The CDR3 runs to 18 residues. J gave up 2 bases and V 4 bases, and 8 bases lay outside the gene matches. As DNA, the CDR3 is TGTGCCAGCAGTGTCAATATGGGACTAGCGGGAGTCACAGATACGCAGTATTTT. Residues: CASSVNMGLAGVTDTQYF.

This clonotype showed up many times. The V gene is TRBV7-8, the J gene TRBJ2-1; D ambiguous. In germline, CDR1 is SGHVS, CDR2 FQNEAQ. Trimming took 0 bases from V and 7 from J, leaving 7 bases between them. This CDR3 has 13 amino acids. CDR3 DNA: TGTGCCAGCAGCTTAGCGGGGAAGAATGAGCAGTTCTTC. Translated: CASSLAGKNEQFF.

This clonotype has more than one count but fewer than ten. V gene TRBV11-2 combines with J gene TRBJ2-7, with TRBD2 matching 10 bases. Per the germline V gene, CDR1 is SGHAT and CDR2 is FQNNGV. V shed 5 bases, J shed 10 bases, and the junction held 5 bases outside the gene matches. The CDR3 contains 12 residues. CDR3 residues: CASSIAGGFQYF. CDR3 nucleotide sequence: TGTGCCAGCAGCATAGCGGGGGGCTTCCAGTACTTC.

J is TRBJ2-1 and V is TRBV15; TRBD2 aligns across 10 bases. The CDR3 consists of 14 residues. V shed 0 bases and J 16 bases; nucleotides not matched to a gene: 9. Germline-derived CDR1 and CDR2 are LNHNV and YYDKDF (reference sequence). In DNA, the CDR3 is TGTGCCACCAGCAGAGATAAGAGCGGGAGGGTTGTCTTCTTC. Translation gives CATSRDKSGRVVFF.

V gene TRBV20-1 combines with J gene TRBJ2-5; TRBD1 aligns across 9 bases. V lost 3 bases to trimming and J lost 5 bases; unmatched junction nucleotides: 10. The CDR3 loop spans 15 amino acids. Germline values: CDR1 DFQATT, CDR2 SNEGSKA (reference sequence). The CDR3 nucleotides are TGCAGTGCTAGCAGGGCACAGGGGGCTGGGGAGACCCAGTACTTC. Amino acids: CSASRAQGAGETQYF.

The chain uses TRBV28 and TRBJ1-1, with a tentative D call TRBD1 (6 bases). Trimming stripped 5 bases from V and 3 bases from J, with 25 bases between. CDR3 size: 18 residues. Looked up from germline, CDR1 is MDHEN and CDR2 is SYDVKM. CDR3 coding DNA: TGTGCCAGCAGTCGGATGGGAAGGTGGGGGCGAGCGGACACTGAAGCTTTCTTT. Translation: CASSRMGRWGRADTEAFF.

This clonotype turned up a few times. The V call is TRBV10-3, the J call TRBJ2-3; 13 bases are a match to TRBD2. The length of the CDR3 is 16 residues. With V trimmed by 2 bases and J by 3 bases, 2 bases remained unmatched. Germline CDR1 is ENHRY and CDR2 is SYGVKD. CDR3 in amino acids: CAISEPGLAGTDTQYF. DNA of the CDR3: TGTGCCATCAGTGAGCCGGGACTAGCGGGGACAGATACGCAGTATTTT.

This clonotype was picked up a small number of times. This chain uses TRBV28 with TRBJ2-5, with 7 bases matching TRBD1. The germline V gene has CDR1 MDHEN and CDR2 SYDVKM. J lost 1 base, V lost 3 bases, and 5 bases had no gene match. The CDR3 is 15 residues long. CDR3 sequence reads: CASSLERGRQETQYF. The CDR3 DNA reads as TGTGCCAGCAGTTTGGAAAGGGGGCGCCAAGAGACCCAGTACTTC.

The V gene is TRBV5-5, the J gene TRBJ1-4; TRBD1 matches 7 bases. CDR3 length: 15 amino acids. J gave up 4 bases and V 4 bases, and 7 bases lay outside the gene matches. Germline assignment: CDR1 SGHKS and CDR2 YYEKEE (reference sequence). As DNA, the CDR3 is TGTGCCAGCAGCCCCCGCCGGGACAGTAATGAAAAACTGTTTTTT. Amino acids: CASSPRRDSNEKLFF.

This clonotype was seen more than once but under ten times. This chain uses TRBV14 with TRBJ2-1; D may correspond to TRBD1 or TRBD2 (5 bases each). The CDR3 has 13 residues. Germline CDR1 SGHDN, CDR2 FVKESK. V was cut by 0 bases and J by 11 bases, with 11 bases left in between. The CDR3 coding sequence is TGTGCCAGCAGCCAAGATCGAGGGACGAAGCAGTTCTTC. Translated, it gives CASSQDRGTKQFF.

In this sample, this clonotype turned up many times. The chain's CDR3 is CASAREGNTGELFF. The CDR3 DNA follows: TGTGCCAGCGCGCGAGAGGGGAACACCGGGGAGCTGTTTTTT. The genes are TRBV7-3 and TRBJ2-2; weak D call: TRBD2 (5 bases). Germline CDR1 reads SGHTA; CDR2 reads FQGTGA. The CDR3 runs to 14 residues. V shed 8 bases and J shed 1 base, with 11 bases lying between them.

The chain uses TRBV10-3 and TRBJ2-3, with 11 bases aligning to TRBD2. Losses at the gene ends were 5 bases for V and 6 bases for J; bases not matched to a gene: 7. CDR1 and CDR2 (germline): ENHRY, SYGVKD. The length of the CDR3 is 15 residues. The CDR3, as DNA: TGTGCCATCAGTTTAGCGGGAGGGCCGGGTGATACGCAGTATTTT. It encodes CAISLAGGPGDTQYF.

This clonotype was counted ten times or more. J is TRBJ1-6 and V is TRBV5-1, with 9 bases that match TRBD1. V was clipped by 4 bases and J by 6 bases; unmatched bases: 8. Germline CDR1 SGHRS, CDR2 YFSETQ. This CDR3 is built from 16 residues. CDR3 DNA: TGCGCCAGCAGCGCATCCGGGACAGGGTTTAATTCACCCCTCCACTTT. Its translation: CASSASGTGFNSPLHF.

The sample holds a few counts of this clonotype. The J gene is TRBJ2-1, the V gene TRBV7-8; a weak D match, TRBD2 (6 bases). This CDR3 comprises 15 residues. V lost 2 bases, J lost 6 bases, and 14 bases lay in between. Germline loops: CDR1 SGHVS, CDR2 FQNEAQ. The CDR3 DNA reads TGTGCCAGCAGCTTAAATCCCCTTAGCGGCAATGAGCAGTTCTTC. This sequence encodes CASSLNPLSGNEQFF.

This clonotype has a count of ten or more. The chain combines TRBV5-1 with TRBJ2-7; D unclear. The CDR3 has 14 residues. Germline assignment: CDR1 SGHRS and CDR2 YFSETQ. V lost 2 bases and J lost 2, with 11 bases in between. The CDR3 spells CASSFETGAYEQYF. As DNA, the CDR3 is TGCGCCAGCAGCTTCGAGACTGGAGCCTACGAGCAGTACTTC.

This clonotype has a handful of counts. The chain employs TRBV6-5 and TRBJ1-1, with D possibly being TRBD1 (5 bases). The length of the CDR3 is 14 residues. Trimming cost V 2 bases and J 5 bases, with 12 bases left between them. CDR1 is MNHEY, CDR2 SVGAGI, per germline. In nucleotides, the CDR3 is TGTGCCAGCAGTTACGGGGGGGGTGGTACTGAAGCTTTCTTT. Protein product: CASSYGGGGTEAFF.

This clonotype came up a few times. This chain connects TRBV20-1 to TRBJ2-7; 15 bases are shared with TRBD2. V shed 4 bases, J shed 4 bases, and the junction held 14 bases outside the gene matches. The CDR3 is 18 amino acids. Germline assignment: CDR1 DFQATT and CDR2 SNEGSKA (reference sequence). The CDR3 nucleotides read TGCAGTGCTACCTCCATGGGACTAGCGGGGGGTAACCGGTACGAGCAGTACTTC. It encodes CSATSMGLAGGNRYEQYF.

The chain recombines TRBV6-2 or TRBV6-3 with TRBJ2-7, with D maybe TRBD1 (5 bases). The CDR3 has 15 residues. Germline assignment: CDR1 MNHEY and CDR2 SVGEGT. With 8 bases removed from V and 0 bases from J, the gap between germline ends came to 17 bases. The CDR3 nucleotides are TGTGCCAGCGAGGATGTCGTACAGGACTCCTACGAGCAGTACTTC. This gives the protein CASEDVVQDSYEQYF.

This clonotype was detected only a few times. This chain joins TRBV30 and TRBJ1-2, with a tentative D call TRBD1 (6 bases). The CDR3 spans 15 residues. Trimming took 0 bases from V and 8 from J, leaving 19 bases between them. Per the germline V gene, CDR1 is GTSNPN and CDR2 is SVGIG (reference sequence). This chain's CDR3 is CAWSVPGQGHRGYTF. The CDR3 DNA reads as TGTGCCTGGAGTGTACCGGGTCAGGGACATCGGGGCTACACCTTC.

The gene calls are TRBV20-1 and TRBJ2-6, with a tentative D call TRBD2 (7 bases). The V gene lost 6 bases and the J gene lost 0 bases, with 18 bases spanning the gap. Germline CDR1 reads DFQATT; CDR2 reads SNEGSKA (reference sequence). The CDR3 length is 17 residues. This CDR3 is CSAIKGGARSGANVLTF. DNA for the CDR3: TGCAGTGCCATCAAGGGGGGGGCGCGCTCTGGGGCCAACGTCCTGACTTTC.

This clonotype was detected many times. The CDR3 here is CASSLTRQISTGELFF. The CDR3 DNA is TGTGCCAGCAGCCTTACGCGACAGATTAGCACCGGGGAGCTGTTTTTT. This chain joins TRBV5-6 and TRBJ2-2; a weak D match, TRBD1 (5 bases). The germline V gene encodes CDR1 SGHDT and CDR2 YYEEEE. This CDR3 contains 16 residues. Between the trimmed V and J ends, which lost 4 bases and 4 bases, there was a span of 17 bases.